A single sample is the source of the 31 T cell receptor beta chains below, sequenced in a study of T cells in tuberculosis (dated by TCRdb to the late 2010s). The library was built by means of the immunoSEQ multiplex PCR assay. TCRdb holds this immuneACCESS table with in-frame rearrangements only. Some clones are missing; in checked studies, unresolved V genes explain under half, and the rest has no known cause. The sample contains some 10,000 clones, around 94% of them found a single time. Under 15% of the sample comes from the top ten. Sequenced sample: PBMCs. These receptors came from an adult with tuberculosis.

CDR3 DNA sequence: TGTGCCAGCAGCCAAGATATGGAGCGGGAGAACGGAAACACCATATATTTT. Translating gives CASSQDMERENGNTIYF. V and J are TRBV4-2 and TRBJ1-3; no firm D call. Trimming stripped 0 bases from V and 4 bases from J, with 16 bases between. This CDR3 region has 17 residues. The V gene's germline CDR1 is LGHNA and CDR2 YNFKEQ.

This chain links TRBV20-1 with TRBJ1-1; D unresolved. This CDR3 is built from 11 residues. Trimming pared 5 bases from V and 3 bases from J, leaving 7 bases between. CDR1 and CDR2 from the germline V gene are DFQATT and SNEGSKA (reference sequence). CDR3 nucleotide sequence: TGCAGTGCTTTCCTTCACACTGAAGCTTTCTTT. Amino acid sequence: CSAFLHTEAFF.

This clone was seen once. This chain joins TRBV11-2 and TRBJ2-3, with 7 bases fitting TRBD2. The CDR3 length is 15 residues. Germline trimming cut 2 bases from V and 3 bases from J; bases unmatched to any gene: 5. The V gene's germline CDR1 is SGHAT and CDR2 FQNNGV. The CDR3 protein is CASSLNAGGTDTQYF. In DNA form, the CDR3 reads TGTGCCAGCAGCTTAAACGCCGGGGGGACAGATACGCAGTATTTT. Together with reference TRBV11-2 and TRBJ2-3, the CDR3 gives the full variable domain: EAGVAQSPRYKIIEKRQSVAFWCNPISGHATLYWYQQILGQGPKLLIQFQNNGVVDDSQLPKDRFSAERLKGVDSTLKIQPAKLEDSAVYLCASSLNAGGTDTQYFGPGTRLTVL.

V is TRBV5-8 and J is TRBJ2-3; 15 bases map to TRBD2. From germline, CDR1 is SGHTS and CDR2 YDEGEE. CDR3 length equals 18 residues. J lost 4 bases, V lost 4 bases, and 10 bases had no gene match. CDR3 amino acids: CASSLGLAGGGIADTQYF. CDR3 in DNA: TGTGCCAGCAGCCTTGGACTAGCGGGAGGGGGGATTGCAGATACGCAGTATTTT.

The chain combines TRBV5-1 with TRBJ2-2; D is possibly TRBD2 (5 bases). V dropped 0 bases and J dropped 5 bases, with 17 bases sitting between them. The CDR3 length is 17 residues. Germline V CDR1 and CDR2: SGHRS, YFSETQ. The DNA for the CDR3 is TGCGCCAGCAGCTTGGACTCCATCGACTATCGGACCGGGGAGCTGTTTTTT. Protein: CASSLDSIDYRTGELFF.

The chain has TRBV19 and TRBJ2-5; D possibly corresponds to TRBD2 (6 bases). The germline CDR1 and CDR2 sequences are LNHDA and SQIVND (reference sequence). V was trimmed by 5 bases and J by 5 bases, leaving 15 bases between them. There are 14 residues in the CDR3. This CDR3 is CASSFRDSTETQYF. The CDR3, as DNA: TGTGCCAGTAGTTTCAGGGACTCTACGGAGACCCAGTACTTC.

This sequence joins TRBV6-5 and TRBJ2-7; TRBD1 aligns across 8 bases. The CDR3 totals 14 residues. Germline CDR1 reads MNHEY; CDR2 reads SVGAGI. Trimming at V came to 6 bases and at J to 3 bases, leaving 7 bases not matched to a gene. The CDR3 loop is CASSPRDRYYEQYF. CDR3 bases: TGTGCCAGCAGCCCAAGGGACAGGTACTACGAGCAGTACTTC.

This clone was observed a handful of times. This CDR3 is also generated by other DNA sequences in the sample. This CDR3 reads CASSVGTGTYEQYF. The CDR3, as DNA: TGTGCCAGCAGCGTAGGGACAGGGACCTACGAGCAGTACTTC. V and J are TRBV9 and TRBJ2-7, with TRBD1 identical over 8 bases. Germline assignment: CDR1 SGDLS and CDR2 YYNGEE. Trimming removed 0 bases from V and 2 bases from J; junction bases left unmatched: 1. The CDR3 runs 14 residues.

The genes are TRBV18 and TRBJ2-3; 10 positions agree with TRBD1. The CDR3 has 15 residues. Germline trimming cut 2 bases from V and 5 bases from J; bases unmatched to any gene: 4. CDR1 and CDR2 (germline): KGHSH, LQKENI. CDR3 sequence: CASSPATGGQDTQYF. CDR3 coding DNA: TGTGCCAGCTCACCAGCGACAGGGGGCCAAGATACGCAGTATTTT.

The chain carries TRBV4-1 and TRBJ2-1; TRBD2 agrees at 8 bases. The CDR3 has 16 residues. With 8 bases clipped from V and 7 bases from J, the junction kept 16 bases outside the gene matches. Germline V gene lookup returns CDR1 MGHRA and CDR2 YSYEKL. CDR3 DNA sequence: TGCGCCAGCTGCGTCGCCGGCGGGGGGATAGGTAATGAGCAGTTCTTC. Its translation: CASCVAGGGIGNEQFF.

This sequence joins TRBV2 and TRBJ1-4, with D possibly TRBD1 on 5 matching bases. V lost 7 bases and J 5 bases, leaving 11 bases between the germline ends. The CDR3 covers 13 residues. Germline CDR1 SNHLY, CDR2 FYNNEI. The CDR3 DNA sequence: TGTGCCAGCACAGGGCTAGAAAATGAAAAACTGTTTTTT. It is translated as CASTGLENEKLFF. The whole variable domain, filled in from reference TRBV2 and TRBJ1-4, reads EPEVTQTPSHQVTQMGQEVILRCVPISNHLYFYWYRQILGQKVEFLVSFYNNEISEKSEIFDDQFSVERPDGSNFTLKIRSTKLEDSAMYFCASTGLENEKLFFGSGTQLSVL.

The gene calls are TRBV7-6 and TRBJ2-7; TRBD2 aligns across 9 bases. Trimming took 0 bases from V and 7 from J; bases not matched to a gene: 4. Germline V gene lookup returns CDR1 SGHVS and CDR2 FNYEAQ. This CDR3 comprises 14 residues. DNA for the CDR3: TGTGCCAGCAGCTTAGCGCTGCGGGGGGGGGAGCAGTACTTC. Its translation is CASSLALRGGEQYF.

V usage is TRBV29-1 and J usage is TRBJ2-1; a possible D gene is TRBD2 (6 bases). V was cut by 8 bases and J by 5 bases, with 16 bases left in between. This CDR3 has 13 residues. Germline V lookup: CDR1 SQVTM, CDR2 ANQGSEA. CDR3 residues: CSCWAGLDNEQFF. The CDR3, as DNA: TGCAGCTGTTGGGCGGGGTTGGACAATGAGCAGTTCTTC.

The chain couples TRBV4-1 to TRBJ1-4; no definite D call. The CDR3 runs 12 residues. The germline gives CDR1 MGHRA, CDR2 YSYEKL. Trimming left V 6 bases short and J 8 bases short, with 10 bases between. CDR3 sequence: CASRIPGEKLFF. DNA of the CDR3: TGCGCCAGCAGGATCCCCGGGGAAAAACTGTTTTTT.

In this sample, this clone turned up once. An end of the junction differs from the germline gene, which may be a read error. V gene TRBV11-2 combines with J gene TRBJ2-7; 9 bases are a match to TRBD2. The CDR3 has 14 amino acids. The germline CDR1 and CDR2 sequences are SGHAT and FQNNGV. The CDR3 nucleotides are TGTGCCAGCAGCTCGGAGGTAGCGGGGGCTGGCGTGGACTTC. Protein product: CASSSEVAGAGVDF.

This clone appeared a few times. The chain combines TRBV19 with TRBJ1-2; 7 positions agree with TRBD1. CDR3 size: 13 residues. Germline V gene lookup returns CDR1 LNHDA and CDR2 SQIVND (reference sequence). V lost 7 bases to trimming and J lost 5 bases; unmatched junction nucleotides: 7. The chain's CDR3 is CASNPTGPYGYTF. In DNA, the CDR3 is TGTGCCAGTAACCCGACAGGGCCTTATGGCTACACCTTC.

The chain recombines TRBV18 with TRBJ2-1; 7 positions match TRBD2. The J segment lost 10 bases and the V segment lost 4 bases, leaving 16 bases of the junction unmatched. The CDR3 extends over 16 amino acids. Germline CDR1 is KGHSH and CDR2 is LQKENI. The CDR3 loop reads CASSRSLAPGGNEQFF. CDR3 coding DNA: TGTGCCAGCTCACGATCACTAGCGCCGGGCGGTAACGAGCAGTTCTTC. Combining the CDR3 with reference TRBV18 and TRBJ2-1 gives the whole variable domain NAGVMQNPRHLVRRRGQEARLRCSPMKGHSHVYWYRQLPEEGLKFMVYLQKENIIDESGMPKERFSAEFPKEGPSILRIQQVVRGDSAAYFCASSRSLAPGGNEQFFGPGTRLTVL.

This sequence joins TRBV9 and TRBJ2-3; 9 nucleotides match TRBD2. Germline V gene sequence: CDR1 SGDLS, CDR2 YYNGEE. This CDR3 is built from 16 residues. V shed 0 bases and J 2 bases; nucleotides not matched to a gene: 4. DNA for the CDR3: TGTGCCAGCAGCGTAGGAGCGGGGGGAAACACAGATACGCAGTATTTT. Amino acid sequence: CASSVGAGGNTDTQYF.

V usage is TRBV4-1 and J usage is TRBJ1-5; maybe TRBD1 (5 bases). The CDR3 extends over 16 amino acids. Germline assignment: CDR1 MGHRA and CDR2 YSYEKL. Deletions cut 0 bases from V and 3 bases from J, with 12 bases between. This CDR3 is CASSQDWQGFNQPQHF. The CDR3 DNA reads TGCGCCAGCAGCCAAGATTGGCAGGGCTTCAATCAGCCCCAGCATTTT.

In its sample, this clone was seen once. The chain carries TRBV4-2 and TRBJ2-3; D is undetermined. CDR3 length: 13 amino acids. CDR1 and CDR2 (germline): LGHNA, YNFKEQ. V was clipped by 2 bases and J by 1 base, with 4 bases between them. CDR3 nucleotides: TGTGCCAGCAGCCAACTACGCACAGATACGCAGTATTTT. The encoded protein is CASSQLRTDTQYF.

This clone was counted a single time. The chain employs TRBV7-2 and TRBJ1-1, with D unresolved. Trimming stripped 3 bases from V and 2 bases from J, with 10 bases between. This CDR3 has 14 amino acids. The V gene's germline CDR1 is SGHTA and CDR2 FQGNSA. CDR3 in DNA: TGTGCCAGCAGCTTGTCGGGGTCTAACACTGAAGCTTTCTTT. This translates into CASSLSGSNTEAFF.

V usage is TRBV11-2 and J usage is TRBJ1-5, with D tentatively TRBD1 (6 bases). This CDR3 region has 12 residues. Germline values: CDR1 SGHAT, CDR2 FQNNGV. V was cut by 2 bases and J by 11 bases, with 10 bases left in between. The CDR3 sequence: CASSLTGRSQHF. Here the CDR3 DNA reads TGTGCCAGCAGCTTAACAGGGCGGTCCCAGCATTTT.

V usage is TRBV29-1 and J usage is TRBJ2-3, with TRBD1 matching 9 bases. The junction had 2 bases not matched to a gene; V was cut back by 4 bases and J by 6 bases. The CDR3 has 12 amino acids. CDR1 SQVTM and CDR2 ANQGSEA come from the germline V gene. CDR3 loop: CSVGGTGDTQYF. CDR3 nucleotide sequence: TGCAGCGTTGGGGGGACAGGGGATACGCAGTATTTT.

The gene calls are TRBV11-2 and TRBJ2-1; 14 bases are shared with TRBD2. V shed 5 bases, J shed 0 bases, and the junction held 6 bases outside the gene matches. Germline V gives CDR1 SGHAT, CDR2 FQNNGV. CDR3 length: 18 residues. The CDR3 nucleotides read TGTGCCAGCAGCCCCGGGACTAGCGGGGGCTACTCCTACAATGAGCAGTTCTTC. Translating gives CASSPGTSGGYSYNEQFF. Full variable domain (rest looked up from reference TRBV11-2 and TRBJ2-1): EAGVAQSPRYKIIEKRQSVAFWCNPISGHATLYWYQQILGQGPKLLIQFQNNGVVDDSQLPKDRFSAERLKGVDSTLKIQPAKLEDSAVYLCASSPGTSGGYSYNEQFFGPGTRLTVL.

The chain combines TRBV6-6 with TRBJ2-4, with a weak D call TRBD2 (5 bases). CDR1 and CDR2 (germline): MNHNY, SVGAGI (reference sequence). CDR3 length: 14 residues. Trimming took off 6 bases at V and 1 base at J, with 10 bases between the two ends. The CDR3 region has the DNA TGTGCCAGCAGAACTAGGGTGGCCAAAAACATTCAGTACTTC. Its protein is CASRTRVAKNIQYF.

The DNA for the CDR3 is TGTGCCAGCAGCTTACGCAGGGGCAATGAAAAACTGTTTTTT. Protein sequence: CASSLRRGNEKLFF. The rearrangement links TRBV7-2 to TRBJ1-4; D perhaps matches TRBD1 (6 bases). Germline V gives CDR1 SGHTA, CDR2 FQGNSA. The ends were cut back, 2 bases at V and 5 bases at J, with 9 bases in the middle. This CDR3 is built from 14 residues.

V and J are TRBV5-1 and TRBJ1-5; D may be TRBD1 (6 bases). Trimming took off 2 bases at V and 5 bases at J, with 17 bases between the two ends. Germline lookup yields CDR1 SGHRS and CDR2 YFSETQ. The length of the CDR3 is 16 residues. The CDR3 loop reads CASSFSRGGGDQPQHF. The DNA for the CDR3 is TGCGCCAGCAGCTTCTCCCGAGGGGGGGGAGATCAGCCCCAGCATTTT. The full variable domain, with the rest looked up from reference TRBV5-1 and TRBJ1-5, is KAGVTQTPRYLIKTRGQQVTLSCSPISGHRSVSWYQQTPGQGLQFLFEYFSETQRNKGNFPGRFSGRQFSNSRSEMNVSTLELGDSALYLCASSFSRGGGDQPQHFGDGTRLSIL.

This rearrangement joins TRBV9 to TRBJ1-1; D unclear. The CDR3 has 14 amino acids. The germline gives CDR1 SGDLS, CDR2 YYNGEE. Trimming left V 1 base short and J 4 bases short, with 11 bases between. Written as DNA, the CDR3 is TGTGCCAGCAGCGTAAGCGGGCAAGCCACTGAAGCTTTCTTT. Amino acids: CASSVSGQATEAFF.

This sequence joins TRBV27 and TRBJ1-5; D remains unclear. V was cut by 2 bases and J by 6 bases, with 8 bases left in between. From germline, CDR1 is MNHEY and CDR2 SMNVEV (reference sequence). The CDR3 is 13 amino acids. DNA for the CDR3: TGTGCCAGCAGTTTAGGGCTGCGTCAGCCCCAGCATTTT. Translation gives CASSLGLRQPQHF.

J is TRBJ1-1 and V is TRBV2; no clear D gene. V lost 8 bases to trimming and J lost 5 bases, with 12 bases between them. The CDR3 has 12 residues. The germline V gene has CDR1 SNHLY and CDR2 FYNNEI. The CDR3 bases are TGTGCCAGCGGCCGTGGTTGGACTGAAGCTTTCTTT. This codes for CASGRGWTEAFF.

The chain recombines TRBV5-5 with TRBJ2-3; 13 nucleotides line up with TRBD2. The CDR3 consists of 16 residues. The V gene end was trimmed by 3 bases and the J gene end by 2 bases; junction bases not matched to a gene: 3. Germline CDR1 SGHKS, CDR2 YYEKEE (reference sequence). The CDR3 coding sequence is TGTGCCAGCAGCTCGGGACTAGCGGGGACCACAGATACGCAGTATTTT. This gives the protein CASSSGLAGTTDTQYF.